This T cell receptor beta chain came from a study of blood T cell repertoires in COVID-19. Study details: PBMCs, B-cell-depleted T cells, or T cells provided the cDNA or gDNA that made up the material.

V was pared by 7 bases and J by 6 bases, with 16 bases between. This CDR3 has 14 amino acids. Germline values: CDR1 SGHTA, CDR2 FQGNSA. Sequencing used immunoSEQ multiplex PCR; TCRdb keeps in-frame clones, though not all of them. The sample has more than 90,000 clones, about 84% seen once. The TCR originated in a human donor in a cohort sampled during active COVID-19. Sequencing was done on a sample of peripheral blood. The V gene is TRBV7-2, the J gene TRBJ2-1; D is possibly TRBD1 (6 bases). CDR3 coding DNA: TGTGCCAGCATAAGAACAGGGAGTGGCAATGAGCAGTTCTTC. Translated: CASIRTGSGNEQFF.